The entry that follows covers one T cell receptor (beta chain) sequence. This clone's antigen is unknown. Per-base qualities were not stored, and no clone one base away is much larger. This entry comes from a study of patients and donors after allogeneic stem cell transplantation (dated by TCRdb to about 2020). From a lookup of the germline V gene, CDR1 and CDR2 are SGHTA and FQGNSA. The CDR3 goes from the cysteine to the phenylalanine over 16 residues. CDR3 DNA is the only sequence kept; it has 48 bases, read in frame from the first base. Trimming at the junction amounts to 3 bases on V and 7 bases on J, and the germline ends lie 16 bases apart. Library preparation employed RT-PCR. The listed sequencing device is NextSeq 550. The public reads were quality trimmed at Q25 with fastp and then assembled into clones with MiXCR by TCRdb, keeping productive beta chains. Merged by CDR3 protein, the rows form single entries marked with the most common genes and DNA. The sample data list 150,000 to 200,000 distinct CDR3 sequences, and 41% of these were observed just once. In total, the top ten clones hold about 33% of the sample.

This clonotype was sampled from a human donor who was either an allogeneic HSCT recipient or a stem cell or donor lymphocyte infusion donor (not recorded which). It is not recorded whose cells these are; they may come from a transplant donor. Material for sequencing was blood, either unsorted or a sorted T cell fraction (not recorded which). Rearrangement joined TRBV7-2 to TRBJ1-6; TRBD1 is a possible D gene, resting on 6 matching bases. The CDR3 amino acid sequence is: CASSFGSGRGNSPLHF. The DNA reads TGTGCCAGCAGCTTCGGAAGTGGCAGGGGAAATTCACCCCTCCACTTT.